This T cell receptor beta chain originates from a study of blood T cell repertoires in COVID-19. The method was immunoSEQ multiplex PCR; TCRdb's version includes in-frame clones alone and lacks a portion of them. The sample includes a few hundred thousand clones, 80% to 90% of them seen just once. Trimming cost V 1 base and J 2 bases, with 15 bases left between them. Germline assignment: CDR1 SGHVS and CDR2 FNYEAQ. This CDR3 contains 18 residues. The TCR sequence derives from a man younger than 45 who had recovered from COVID-19. The chain employs TRBV7-6 and TRBJ2-6; the D gene is possibly TRBD2 (7 bases). The sample comprised peripheral blood. The DNA of the CDR3 is TGTGCCAGCAGCTTAGACGTTAGGGGGGGAGCTGGGGCCAACGTCCTGACTTTC. Its translation is CASSLDVRGGAGANVLTF.